This record covers a single TCR beta chain. The source of the sample is a study of blood T cell repertoires in COVID-19. Authors' analysis steps: Using reference gene primer amplification, nucleated cell counts were estimated. The method was immunoSEQ multiplex PCR; TCRdb's version includes in-frame clones alone and lacks a portion of them. Clonal size and the V and J genes are those of that table, whereas D and trimming came from the DNA. The sample carries about 440,000 clones, roughly 88% recorded once. This receptor was identified in a man between 18 and 35 years old who had recovered from COVID-19. The specimen sequenced was PBMCs or T cells enriched from blood (not recorded which).

Here the CDR3 DNA reads TGCGCCAGCAGCCAAGGTATTAGCTCCTACGAGCAGTACTTC. Its translation: CASSQGISSYEQYF. The chain combines TRBV4-1 with TRBJ2-7, with D unclear. The CDR3 is made up of 14 amino acids. The V gene lost 1 base and the J gene lost 0 bases, with 7 bases spanning the gap. Per the germline V gene, CDR1 is MGHRA and CDR2 is YSYEKL.